These T cell receptor beta chains were read from a single sample in a study of technical replicates of blood from several donors. Profiling relied on immunoSEQ multiplex PCR, and the TCRdb table lists in-frame clones only, not all of them. The table records tens of thousands of clones, around 94% of them present only once. Sequenced material: T cells isolated from PBMCs. The receptors derive from a human donor in good health. Each CDR3 is given with its conserved first and last residue. A D gene is named only where the DNA matches it firmly. Expanded clones are given a class, and other clones once, few, many or no size at all.

d_call,v_call,clone_size,j_call,cdr3_nt,cdr3_aa
TRBD1,TRBV19,NA,TRBJ2-1,TGTGCCAGTAGTATCCGGACAGGACCCAATGAGCAGTTCTTC,CASSIRTGPNEQFF
TRBD1,TRBV7-9,NA,TRBJ1-2,TGTGCCAGCAGCTTAAGGGACAGGTCTAACTATGGCTACACCTTC,CASSLRDRSNYGYTF
TRBD2,TRBV28,NA,TRBJ2-3,TGTGCCAGCAGTTACCCCACCGGGACTAGCGGGGTTTCTAGCACAGATACGCAGTATTTT,CASSYPTGTSGVSSTDTQYF
TRBD2,TRBV27,NA,TRBJ2-1,TGTGCCAGCAGTCTCGCCGGGACTACGTACAATGAGCAGTTCTTC,CASSLAGTTYNEQFF
NA,TRBV7-9,NA,TRBJ1-1,TGTGCCAGCAGTCAACAGGTGAACACTGAAGCTTTCTTT,CASSQQVNTEAFF
TRBD2,TRBV11-2,NA,TRBJ2-7,TGTGCCAGCAGCAAACTAGCGGCCGCCCCCGGAGGCTACGAGCAGTACTTC,CASSKLAAAPGGYEQYF
TRBD1,TRBV19,NA,TRBJ2-7,TGTGCCAGTAGTAAAGGGACAGGGGGCATAGCAGCATCTAACTACGAGCAGTACTTC,CASSKGTGGIAASNYEQYF
NA,TRBV19,NA,TRBJ1-5,TGTGCCAGTAGTATTTCTGAAGGGGATCAGCCCCAGCATTTT,CASSISEGDQPQHF
NA,TRBV4-2,NA,TRBJ2-2,TGTGCCAGCAGCCAGCTCGACAGACTCTTCACCGGGGAGCTGTTTTTT,CASSQLDRLFTGELFF
NA,TRBV9,NA,TRBJ2-2,TGTGCCAGCAACGTTGGAGGACACACCGGGGAGCTGTTTTTT,CASNVGGHTGELFF
NA,TRBV7-8,once,TRBJ2-2,TGTGCCAGCAGCCCACTTTCCACCGGGGAGCTGTTTTTT,CASSPLSTGELFF
NA,TRBV4-2,NA,TRBJ2-7,TGTGCCAGCAGCCAAGAATCGACGGGGAGCCGGCAGTACTTC,CASSQESTGSRQYF
TRBD1,TRBV30,NA,TRBJ2-3,TGTGCCTGGAGTGAAACGGACAGGGCGGGAGATACGCAGTATTTT,CAWSETDRAGDTQYF
NA,TRBV11-3,NA,TRBJ1-4,TGTGCCAGCAGCCAGACTGCAACTAATGAAAAACTGTTTTTT,CASSQTATNEKLFF
TRBD2,TRBV15,NA,TRBJ2-7,TGTGCCACCAGCAGAGATTCCCCTTTCACTAGCGGGGGGACCTACGAGCAGTACTTC,CATSRDSPFTSGGTYEQYF
NA,TRBV9,NA,TRBJ1-1,TGTGCCAGCAGCGTAGGCGGGGGCGATTTAGACACTGAAGCTTTCTTT,CASSVGGGDLDTEAFF
TRBD2,TRBV6-5,NA,TRBJ2-1,TGTGCCAGCAGACTACTAGCGGGAATAAGAAATGAGCAGTTCTTC,CASRLLAGIRNEQFF
NA,TRBV29-1,NA,TRBJ2-7,TGCAGCGTCCGAGGGCTGAGCTTAGACACCTACGAGCAGTACTTC,CSVRGLSLDTYEQYF
NA,TRBV5-6,NA,TRBJ2-4,NA,CASSWGQGSTDF
NA,TRBV21-1,once,TRBJ1-4,TGTGCCAGCAGCAAAGATGATGGCTTTGAAAGAGGGGGACGTGAAAAACTGTTTTTT,CASSKDDGFERGGREKLFF
TRBD2,TRBV7-7,NA,TRBJ2-2,TGTGCTAGCGGATCGGGGGGACGGACCGGGGAGCTGTTTTTT,CASGSGGRTGELFF
TRBD2,TRBV30,NA,TRBJ2-7,TGTGCCTGGCGACGGGGACTAGCGGCCGAGCAGTACTTC,CAWRRGLAAEQYF
TRBD2,TRBV5-6,NA,TRBJ2-3,TGTGCCAGCAGCTTGGGGACCTCACTAGCGGGGGGTACAGATACGCAGTATTTT,CASSLGTSLAGGTDTQYF
NA,TRBV6-1,NA,TRBJ1-5,TGTGCCAGCAGTGAATCTGGGGGGAATCAGCCCCAGCATTTT,CASSESGGNQPQHF
NA,TRBV19,NA,TRBJ2-7,TGTGCCAGTAGTATCATCCGGACAGAAACCTACGAGCAGTACTTC,CASSIIRTETYEQYF
TRBD2,TRBV5-1,few,TRBJ2-2,TGCGCCAGCAGCCCCCTCTTGCTAGCGGGGGCCGGGGGGGAGCTGTTTTTT,CASSPLLLAGAGGELFF
NA,TRBV28,NA,TRBJ1-4,TGTGCCAGCAGTTTTTCTCAAGGGGCAACTAATGAAAAACTGTTTTTT,CASSFSQGATNEKLFF
TRBD2,TRBV2,NA,TRBJ2-7,TGTGCCAGCACGGGGGGAATCGAGCAGTACTTC,CASTGGIEQYF
TRBD2,TRBV4-1,NA,TRBJ2-7,TGCGCCAGCAGCCGGGGACTAGCGGGAACGAGCTCCTACGAGCAGTACTTC,CASSRGLAGTSSYEQYF
NA,TRBV4-1,few,TRBJ1-6,TGCGCCAGCAGCCAAGGAGGAGTCCGAACCTATTCACCCCTCCACTTT,CASSQGGVRTYSPLHF
NA,TRBV29-1,NA,TRBJ2-1,TGCAGCGTTGTGATTAACTTCTACAATGAGCAGTTCTTC,CSVVINFYNEQFF